This T cell receptor (beta chain) was profiled in a study of response to subunit inactivated influenza vaccine. V trimming: 0 bases; J trimming: 8 bases; junction bases outside the gene matches: 10. The CDR3 spans 16 residues. Germline loops: CDR1 LGHNA, CDR2 YSLEER. TCRdb used MiXCR to reprocess the RT-PCR reads, holding one entry per CDR3 protein. The sample consists of hundreds of thousands of distinct CDR3 sequences, around 9.9% of them appearing once. Sequenced material: PBMCs from blood, taken roughly 46 days after vaccination. V usage is TRBV4-3 and J usage is TRBJ2-4, with 7 bases lining up with TRBD2. The source of this sequence is a man aged 45-65 years who received an inactivated influenza vaccine. CDR3 bases: TGCGCCAGCAGCCAAGATGGGGGGGGGTCCTTGGACATTCAGTACTTC. It encodes CASSQDGGGSLDIQYF.